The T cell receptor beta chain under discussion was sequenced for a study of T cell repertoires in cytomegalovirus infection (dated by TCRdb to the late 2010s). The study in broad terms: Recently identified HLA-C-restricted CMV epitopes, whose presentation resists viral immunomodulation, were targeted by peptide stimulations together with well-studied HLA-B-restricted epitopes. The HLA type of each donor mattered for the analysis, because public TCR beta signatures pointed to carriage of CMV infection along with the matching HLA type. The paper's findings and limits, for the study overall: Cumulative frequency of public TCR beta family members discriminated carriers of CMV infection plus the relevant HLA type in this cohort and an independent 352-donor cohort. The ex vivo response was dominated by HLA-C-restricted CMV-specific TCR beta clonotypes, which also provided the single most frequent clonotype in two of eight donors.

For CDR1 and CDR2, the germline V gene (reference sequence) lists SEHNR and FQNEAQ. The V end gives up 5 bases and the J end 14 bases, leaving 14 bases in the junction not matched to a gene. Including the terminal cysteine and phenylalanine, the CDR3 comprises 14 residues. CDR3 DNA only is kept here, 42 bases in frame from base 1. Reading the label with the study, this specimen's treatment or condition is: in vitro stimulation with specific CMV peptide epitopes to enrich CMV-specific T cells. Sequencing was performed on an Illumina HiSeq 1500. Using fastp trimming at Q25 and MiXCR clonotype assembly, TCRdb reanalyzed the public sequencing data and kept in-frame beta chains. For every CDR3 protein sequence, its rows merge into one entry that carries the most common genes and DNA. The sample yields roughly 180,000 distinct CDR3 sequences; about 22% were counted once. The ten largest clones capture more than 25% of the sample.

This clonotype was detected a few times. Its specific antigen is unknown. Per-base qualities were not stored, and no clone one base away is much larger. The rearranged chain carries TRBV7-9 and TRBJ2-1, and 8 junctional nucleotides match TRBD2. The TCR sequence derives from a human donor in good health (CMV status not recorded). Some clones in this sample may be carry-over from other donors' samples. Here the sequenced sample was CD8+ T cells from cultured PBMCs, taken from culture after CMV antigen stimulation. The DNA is TGTGCCAGCAGCCCGAGCGGGGGAAGGGATGGGGAGTTCTTC. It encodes CASSPSGGRDGEFF. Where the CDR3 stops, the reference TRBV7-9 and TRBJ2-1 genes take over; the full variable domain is DTGVSQNPRHKITKRGQNVTFRCDPISEHNRLYWYRQTLGQGPEFLTYFQNEAQLEKSRLLSDRFSAERPKGSFSTLEIQRTEQGDSAMYLCASSPSGGRDGEFFGPGTRLTVL.